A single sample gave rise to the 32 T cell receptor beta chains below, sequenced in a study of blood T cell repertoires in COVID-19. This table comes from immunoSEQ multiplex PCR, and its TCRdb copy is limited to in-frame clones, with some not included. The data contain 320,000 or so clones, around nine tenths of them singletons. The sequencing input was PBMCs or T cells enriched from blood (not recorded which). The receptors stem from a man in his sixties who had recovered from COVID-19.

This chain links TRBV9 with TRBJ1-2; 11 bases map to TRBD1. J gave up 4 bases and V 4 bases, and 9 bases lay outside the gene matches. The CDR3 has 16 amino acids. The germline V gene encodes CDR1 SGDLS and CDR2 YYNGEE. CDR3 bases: TGTGCCAGCAGCCCCGGGACAGGGGGTTTAATCTATGGCTACACCTTC. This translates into CASSPGTGGLIYGYTF.

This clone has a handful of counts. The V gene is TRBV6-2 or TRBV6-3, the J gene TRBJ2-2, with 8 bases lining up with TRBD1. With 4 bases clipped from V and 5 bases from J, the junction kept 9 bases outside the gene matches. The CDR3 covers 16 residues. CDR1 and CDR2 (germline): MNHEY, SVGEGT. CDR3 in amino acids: CASSSTGQGRTGELFF. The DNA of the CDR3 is TGTGCCAGCAGTTCTACAGGACAGGGCAGGACCGGGGAGCTGTTTTTT.

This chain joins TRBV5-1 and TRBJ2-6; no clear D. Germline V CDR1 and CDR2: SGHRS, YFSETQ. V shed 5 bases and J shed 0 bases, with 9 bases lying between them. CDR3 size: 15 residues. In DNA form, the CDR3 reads TGCGCCAGCAGGGCGAGGATCTCTGGGGCCAACGTCCTGACTTTC. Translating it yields CASRARISGANVLTF.

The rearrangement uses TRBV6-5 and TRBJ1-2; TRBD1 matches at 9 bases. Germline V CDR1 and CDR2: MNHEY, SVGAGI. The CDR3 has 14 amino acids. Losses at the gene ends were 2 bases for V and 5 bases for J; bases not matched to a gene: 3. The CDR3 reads CASSYGQGRYGYTF. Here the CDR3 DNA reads TGTGCCAGCAGTTACGGACAGGGGAGGTATGGCTACACCTTC.

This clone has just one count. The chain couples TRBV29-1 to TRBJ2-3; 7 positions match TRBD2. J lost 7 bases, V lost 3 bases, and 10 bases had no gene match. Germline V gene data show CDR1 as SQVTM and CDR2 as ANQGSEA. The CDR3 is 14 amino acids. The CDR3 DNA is TGCAGCGTTGATTCCCGGGGGGAGGTGAATACGCAGTATTTT. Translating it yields CSVDSRGEVNTQYF.

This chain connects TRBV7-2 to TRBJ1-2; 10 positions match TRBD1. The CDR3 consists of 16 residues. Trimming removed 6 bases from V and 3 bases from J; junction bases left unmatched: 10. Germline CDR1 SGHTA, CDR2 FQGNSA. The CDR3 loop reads CASSPGTGVPDYGYTF. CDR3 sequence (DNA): TGTGCCAGCAGTCCCGGGACAGGGGTACCGGACTATGGCTACACCTTC. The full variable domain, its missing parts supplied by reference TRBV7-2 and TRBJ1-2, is GAGVSQSPSNKVTEKGKDVELRCDPISGHTALYWYRQSLGQGLEFLIYFQGNSAPDKSGLPSDRFSAERTGGSVSTLTIQRTQQEDSAVYLCASSPGTGVPDYGYTFGSGTRLTVV.

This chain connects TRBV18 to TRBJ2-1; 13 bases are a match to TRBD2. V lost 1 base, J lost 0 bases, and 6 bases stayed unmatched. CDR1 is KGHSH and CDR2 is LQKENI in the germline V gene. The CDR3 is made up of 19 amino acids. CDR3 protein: CASSPLGLAGLYSYNEQFF. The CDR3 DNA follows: TGTGCCAGCTCACCACTGGGACTAGCGGGACTTTACTCCTACAATGAGCAGTTCTTC.

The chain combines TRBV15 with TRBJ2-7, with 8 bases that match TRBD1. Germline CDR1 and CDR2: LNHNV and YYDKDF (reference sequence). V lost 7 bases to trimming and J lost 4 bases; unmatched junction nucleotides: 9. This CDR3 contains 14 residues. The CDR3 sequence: CATTTGQGLYEQYF. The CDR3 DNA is TGTGCCACCACCACAGGACAGGGATTGTACGAGCAGTACTTC.

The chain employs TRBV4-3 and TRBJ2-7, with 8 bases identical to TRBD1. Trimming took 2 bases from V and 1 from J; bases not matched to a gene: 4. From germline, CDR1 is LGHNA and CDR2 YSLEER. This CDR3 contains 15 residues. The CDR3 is CASSQRTGLSYEQYF. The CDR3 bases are TGCGCCAGCAGCCAAAGGACAGGGCTTTCCTACGAGCAGTACTTC.

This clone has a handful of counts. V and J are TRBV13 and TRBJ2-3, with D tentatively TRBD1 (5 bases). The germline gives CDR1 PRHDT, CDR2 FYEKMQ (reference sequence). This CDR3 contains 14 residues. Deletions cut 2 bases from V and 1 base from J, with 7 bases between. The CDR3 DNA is TGTGCCAGCAGCTTAACAGGAGGCACAGATACGCAGTATTTT. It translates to CASSLTGGTDTQYF.

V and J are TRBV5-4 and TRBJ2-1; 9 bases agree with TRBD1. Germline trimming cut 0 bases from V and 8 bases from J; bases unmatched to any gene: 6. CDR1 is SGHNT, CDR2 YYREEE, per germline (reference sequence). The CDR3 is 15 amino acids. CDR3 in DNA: TGTGCCAGCAGCTTGGTTGGACAGGGGAAGGATGAGCAGTTCTTC. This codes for CASSLVGQGKDEQFF.

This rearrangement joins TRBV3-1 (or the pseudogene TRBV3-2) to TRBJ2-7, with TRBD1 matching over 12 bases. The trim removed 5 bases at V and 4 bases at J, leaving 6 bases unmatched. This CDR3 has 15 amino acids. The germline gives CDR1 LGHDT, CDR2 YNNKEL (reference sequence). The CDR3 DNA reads TGTGCCAGCAGCTCTCGGGACAGGGGGCTGTACGAGCAGTACTTC. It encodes CASSSRDRGLYEQYF.

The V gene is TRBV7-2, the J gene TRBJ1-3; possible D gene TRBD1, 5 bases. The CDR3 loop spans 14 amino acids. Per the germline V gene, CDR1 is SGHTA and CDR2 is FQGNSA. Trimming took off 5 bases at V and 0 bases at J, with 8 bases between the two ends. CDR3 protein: CASSRTHSGNTIYF. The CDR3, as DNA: TGTGCCAGCAGCAGGACACACTCTGGAAACACCATATATTTT.

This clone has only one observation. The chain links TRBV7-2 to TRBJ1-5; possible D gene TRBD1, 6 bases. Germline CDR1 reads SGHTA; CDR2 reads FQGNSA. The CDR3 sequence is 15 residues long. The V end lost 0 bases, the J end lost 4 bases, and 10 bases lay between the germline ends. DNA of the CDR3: TGTGCCAGCAGCTTAGCGGGGACAACAAATCAGCCCCAGCATTTT. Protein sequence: CASSLAGTTNQPQHF.

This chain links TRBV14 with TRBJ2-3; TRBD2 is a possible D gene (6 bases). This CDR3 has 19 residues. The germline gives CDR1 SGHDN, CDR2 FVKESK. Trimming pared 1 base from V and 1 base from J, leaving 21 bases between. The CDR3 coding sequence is TGTGCCAGCAGCCAAGGTTGGGTTAGCGGAGGCTGGGGCACAGATACGCAGTATTTT. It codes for CASSQGWVSGGWGTDTQYF.

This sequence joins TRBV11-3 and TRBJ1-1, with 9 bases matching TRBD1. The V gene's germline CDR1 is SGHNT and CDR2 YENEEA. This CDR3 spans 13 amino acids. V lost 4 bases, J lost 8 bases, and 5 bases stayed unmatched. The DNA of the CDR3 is TGTGCCAGCAGCTCTCTAACAGGGGGCGAAGCTTTCTTT. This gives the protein CASSSLTGGEAFF.

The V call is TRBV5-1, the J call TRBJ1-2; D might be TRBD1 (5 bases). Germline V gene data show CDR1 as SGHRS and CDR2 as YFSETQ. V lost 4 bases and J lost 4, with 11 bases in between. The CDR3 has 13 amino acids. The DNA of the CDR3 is TGCGCCAGCAGCCGCGACAGACCCTATGGCTACACCTTC. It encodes CASSRDRPYGYTF.

Here the CDR3 DNA reads TGTGCCAGCAGCTTAGCCGAGGACAGGGGACGCAACGAGCAGTACTTC. This encodes CASSLAEDRGRNEQYF. The chain couples TRBV7-8 to TRBJ2-7, with 9 bases lining up with TRBD1. V dropped 0 bases and J dropped 5; count of bases not matched to a gene: 8. This CDR3 is 16 amino acids long. Germline V gene sequence: CDR1 SGHVS, CDR2 FQNEAQ.

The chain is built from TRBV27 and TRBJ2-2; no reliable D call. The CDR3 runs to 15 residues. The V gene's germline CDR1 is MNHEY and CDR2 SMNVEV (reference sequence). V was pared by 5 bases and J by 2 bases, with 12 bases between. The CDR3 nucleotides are TGTGCCAGCAGTCGCGGTAGCCGAAACACCGGGGAGCTGTTTTTT. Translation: CASSRGSRNTGELFF.

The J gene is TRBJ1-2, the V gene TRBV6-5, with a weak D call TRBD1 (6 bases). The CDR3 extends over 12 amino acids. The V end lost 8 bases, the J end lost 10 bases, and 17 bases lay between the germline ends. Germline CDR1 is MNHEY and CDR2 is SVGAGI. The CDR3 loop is CASGLGQTPYTF. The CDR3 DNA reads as TGTGCCAGCGGTCTCGGACAGACCCCCTACACCTTC.

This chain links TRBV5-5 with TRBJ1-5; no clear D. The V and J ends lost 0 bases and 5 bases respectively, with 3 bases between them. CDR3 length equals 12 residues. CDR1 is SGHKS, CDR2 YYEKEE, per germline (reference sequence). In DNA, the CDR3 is TGTGCCAGCAGCTTGGCCGATCAGCCCCAGCATTTT. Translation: CASSLADQPQHF. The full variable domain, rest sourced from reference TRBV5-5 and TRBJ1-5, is DAGVTQSPTHLIKTRGQQVTLRCSPISGHKSVSWYQQVLGQGPQFIFQYYEKEERGRGNFPDRFSARQFPNYSSELNVNALLLGDSALYLCASSLADQPQHFGDGTRLSIL.

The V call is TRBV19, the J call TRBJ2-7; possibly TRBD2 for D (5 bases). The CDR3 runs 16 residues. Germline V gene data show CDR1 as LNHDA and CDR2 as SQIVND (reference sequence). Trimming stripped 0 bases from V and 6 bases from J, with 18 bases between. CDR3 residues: CASSIDLAPTLGEQYF. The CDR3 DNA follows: TGTGCCAGTAGTATAGATCTAGCCCCAACACTTGGCGAGCAGTACTTC. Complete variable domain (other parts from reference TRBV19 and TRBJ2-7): DGGITQSPKYLFRKEGQNVTLSCEQNLNHDAMYWYRQDPGQGLRLIYYSQIVNDFQKGDIAEGYSVSREKKESFPLTVTSAQKNPTAFYLCASSIDLAPTLGEQYFGPGTRLTVT.

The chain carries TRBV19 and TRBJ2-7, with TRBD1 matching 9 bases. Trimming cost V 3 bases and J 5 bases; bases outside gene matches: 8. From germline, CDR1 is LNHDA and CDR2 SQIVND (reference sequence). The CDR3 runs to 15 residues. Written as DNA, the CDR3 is TGTGCCAGTAGTATTCGACGGACAGGGGCCAACGAGCAGTACTTC. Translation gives CASSIRRTGANEQYF. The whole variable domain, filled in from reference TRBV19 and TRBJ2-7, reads DGGITQSPKYLFRKEGQNVTLSCEQNLNHDAMYWYRQDPGQGLRLIYYSQIVNDFQKGDIAEGYSVSREKKESFPLTVTSAQKNPTAFYLCASSIRRTGANEQYFGPGTRLTVT.

CDR3 nucleotide sequence: TGCAGCGTTGAATCTAGAGCGGGAGGGGGCCGGGAGCAGTTCTTC. Protein sequence: CSVESRAGGGREQFF. This chain joins TRBV29-1 and TRBJ2-1, with 10 positions matching TRBD2. CDR3 size: 15 residues. Trimming took 2 bases from V and 10 from J; bases not matched to a gene: 11. Germline V gene data show CDR1 as SQVTM and CDR2 as ANQGSEA.

The CDR3 spells CASGPTGGSDTQYF. The CDR3 region has the DNA TGTGCTAGTGGGCCGACAGGGGGCTCAGATACGCAGTATTTT. The rearrangement uses TRBV12-5 and TRBJ2-3; TRBD1 agrees at 10 bases. Germline V CDR1 and CDR2: LGHNT, FRNRAP. The CDR3 extends over 14 amino acids. J gave up 4 bases and V 6 bases, and 4 bases lay outside the gene matches.

The DNA for the CDR3 is TGTGCGGGGGGGGAGTACGAGCAGTACTTC. It encodes CAGGEYEQYF. This sequence joins TRBV30 and TRBJ2-7; 7 nucleotides align to TRBD2. This CDR3 has 10 residues. Germline V gene lookup returns CDR1 GTSNPN and CDR2 SVGIG (reference sequence).

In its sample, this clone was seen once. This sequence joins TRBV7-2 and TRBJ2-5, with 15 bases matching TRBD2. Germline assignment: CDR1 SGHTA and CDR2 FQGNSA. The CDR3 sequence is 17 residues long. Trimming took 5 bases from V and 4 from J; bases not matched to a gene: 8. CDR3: CASSTRTSGRAGETQYF. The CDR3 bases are TGTGCCAGCAGCACCCGGACTAGCGGGAGGGCCGGAGAGACCCAGTACTTC.

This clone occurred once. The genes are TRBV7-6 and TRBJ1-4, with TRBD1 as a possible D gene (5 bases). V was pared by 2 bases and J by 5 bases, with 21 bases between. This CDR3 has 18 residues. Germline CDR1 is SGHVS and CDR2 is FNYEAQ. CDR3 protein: CASSLLFLGDLRNEKLFF. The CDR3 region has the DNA TGTGCCAGCAGCTTATTATTTCTAGGGGACTTGAGGAATGAAAAACTGTTTTTT.

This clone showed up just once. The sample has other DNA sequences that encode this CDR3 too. This chain's CDR3 is CASSPMTSGGYNEQFF. The CDR3 DNA reads as TGCGCCAGCAGTCCTATGACTAGCGGGGGATACAATGAGCAGTTCTTC. The rearrangement joins TRBV5-1 to TRBJ2-1, with 12 nucleotides matching TRBD2. The V and J ends lost 5 bases and 4 bases, in that order; junction bases with no gene match: 7. CDR3 length: 16 amino acids. CDR1 is SGHRS and CDR2 is YFSETQ in the germline V gene.

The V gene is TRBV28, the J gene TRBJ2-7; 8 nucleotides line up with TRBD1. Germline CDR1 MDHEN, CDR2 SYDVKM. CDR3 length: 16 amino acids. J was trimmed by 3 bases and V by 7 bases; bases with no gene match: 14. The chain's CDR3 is CASNSRAGQALYEQYF. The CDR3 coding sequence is TGTGCCAGCAACTCCAGGGCGGGACAGGCCCTCTACGAGCAGTACTTC.

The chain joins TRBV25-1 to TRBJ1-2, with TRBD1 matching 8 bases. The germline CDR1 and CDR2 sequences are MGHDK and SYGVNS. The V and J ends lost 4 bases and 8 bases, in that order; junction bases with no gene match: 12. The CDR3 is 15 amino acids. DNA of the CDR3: TGTGCCAGCAGTGGACAGGGGTTCGTGAGTTCGGGCTACACCTTC. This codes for CASSGQGFVSSGYTF.

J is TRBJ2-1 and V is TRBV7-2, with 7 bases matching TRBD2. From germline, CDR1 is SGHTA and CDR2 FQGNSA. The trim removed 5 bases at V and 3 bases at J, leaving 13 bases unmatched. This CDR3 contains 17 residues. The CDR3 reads CASSPRRLAANYNEQFF. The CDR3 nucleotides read TGTGCCAGCAGCCCGAGGCGGCTAGCGGCAAACTACAATGAGCAGTTCTTC.